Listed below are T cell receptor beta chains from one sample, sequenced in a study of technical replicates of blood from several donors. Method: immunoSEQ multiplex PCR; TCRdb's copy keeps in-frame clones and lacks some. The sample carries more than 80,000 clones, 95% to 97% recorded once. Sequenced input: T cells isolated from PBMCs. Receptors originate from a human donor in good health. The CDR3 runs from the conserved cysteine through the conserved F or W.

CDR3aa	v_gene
CAISDRAGTGELFF	TRBV10-3
CASSEPGLAAYEQYF	TRBV6-5
CASSLGAGTGPHNEQFF	TRBV7-9
CASSQVSREVDGYTF	TRBV14
CASSRILVNEQFF	TRBV4-2
CSVRTSGNYPHEQYF	TRBV29-1
CASSLVELNTQYF	TRBV5-4
CASNLDRGLNQPQHF	TRBV2
CASSQGAPGYEQYF	TRBV4-3
CASSLITGMFSYEQYF	TRBV7-2
CASSLGAMYTF	TRBV11-2
CASSSTGQPYNEQFF	TRBV18
CASSDHHSGGLNEQFF	TRBV6-4
CASSLGPGTENNQPQHF	TRBV7-8
CASSQLGKVVWEQYF	TRBV7-8
CASSLGKGQYFDGELFF	TRBV7-9
CASSLPRDTNEKLFF	TRBV28
CASSVDDSGKETQYF	TRBV9
CATSRGGTVTYEQYF	TRBV15
CASSLRTGGSTEAFF	TRBV23-1
CASSLAVSGTGELFF	TRBV5-1
CASSLAGSGNTIYF	TRBV5-5
CAWSVLGYEQYF	TRBV30
CASSLGLAGGETQYF	TRBV5-4
CASSPRLWLAAETQYF	TRBV14
CASSLTSGVYNEQFF	TRBV11-2
CATSRDPGTGGGYTF	TRBV15
CASDYGGDTQYF	TRBV5-6
CATSREGQGTTNYGYTF	TRBV15
CASSFGLAAGELFF	TRBV9
CASSPLAGTYYEQYF	TRBV7-8
CASSWDRGTEAFF	TRBV5-6
CASSVGQSSSYNEQFF	TRBV9
CASSVNRAEGPQHF	TRBV2
CASSSKLAGGPDEQFF	TRBV7-2
CASSSGVGETQYF	TRBV6-5
CASSESSYEQYF	TRBV6-1
CASSTTAQDNEQFF	TRBV18
CASSLQAGGRGNEQFF	TRBV7-3
CASSGVAGGPNIEQFF	TRBV4-3
CASSLSRTSGSQETQYF	TRBV27
CASSIDGSGGSYNEQFF	TRBV19
CASSFGLAGVGEQYF	TRBV9
CASSSTSGDYEQYF	TRBV6-5
CAISEVKRLSGNTIYF	TRBV10-3
CATSRDGRGRDTEAFF	TRBV15
CASSRQINRGLKSYEQYF	TRBV5-4
CASSFGGRTDTQYF	TRBV11-3
CSVDLRGLLSYNEQFF	TRBV29-1
CASSPGQGGTYEQYF	TRBV7-6
CASSVGDLAASYEQYF	TRBV9
CASSSGTGTYEQYF	TRBV7-6
CASILSGRALRNEQFF	TRBV13
CASSYELDTQYF	TRBV5-6
CASSRLAGVGETNEKLFF	TRBV4-3
CARTGVSGNTIYF	TRBV30